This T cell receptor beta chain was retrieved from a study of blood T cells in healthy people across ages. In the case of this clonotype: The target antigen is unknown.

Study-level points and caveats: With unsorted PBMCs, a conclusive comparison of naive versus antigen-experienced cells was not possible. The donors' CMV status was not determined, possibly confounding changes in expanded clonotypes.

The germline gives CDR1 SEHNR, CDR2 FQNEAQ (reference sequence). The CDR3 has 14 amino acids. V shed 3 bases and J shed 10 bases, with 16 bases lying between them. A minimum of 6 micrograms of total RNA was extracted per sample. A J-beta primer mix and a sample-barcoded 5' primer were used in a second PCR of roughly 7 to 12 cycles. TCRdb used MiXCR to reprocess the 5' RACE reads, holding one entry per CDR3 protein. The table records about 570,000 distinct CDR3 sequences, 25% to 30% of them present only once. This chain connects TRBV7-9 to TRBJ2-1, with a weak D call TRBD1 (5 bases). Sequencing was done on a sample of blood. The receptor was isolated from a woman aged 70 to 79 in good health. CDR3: CASSLNGRRVEQFF. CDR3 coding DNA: TGTGCCAGCAGCTTGAACGGGCGCAGGGTGGAGCAGTTCTTC. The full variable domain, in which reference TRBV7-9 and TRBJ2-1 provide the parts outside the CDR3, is DTGVSQNPRHKITKRGQNVTFRCDPISEHNRLYWYRQTLGQGPEFLTYFQNEAQLEKSRLLSDRFSAERPKGSFSTLEIQRTEQGDSAMYLCASSLNGRRVEQFFGPGTRLTVL.